Listed here are 12 T cell receptor beta chains from one sample, sequenced in a study of cytomegalovirus exposure and HLA in healthy donors. The PCR was carried out with 60 Vbeta primers and 13 Jbeta primers. Sequencing was performed with immunoSEQ multiplex PCR; in TCRdb, only in-frame clones are kept and a portion is missing. Among around 99,000 clones, around 78% were seen once, and the ten largest hold 7.8%. Sample: PBMCs. The source is a young man in good health and CMV-seronegative.

This clone has a handful of counts. The DNA of the CDR3 is TGTGCCAGCAGCGTAGGTAGCGGGAGGGCGACGAGTAACAATGAGCAGTTCTTC. Protein product: CASSVGSGRATSNNEQFF. The chain links TRBV9 to TRBJ2-1, with TRBD2 matching over 11 bases. Germline V gene data show CDR1 as SGDLS and CDR2 as YYNGEE. The CDR3 length is 18 residues. Trimming cost V 0 bases and J 5 bases; bases outside gene matches: 10.

In its sample, this clone was seen a few times. The chain combines TRBV29-1 with TRBJ2-5; D perhaps matches TRBD2 (5 bases). The better agreement between TRBJ2-7 and the DNA end casts doubt on the J call. The length of the CDR3 is 13 residues. From germline, CDR1 is SQVTM and CDR2 ANQGSEA. This CDR3 is CSVRAPRGYEQYF. The CDR3 DNA reads TGCAGCGTTCGGGCCCCCCGGGGTTACGAGCAGTACTTC.

The chain employs TRBV2 and TRBJ2-3; 7 bases align to TRBD2. Germline trimming cut 7 bases from V and 2 bases from J; bases unmatched to any gene: 3. Germline V gene lookup returns CDR1 SNHLY and CDR2 FYNNEI. The CDR3 length is 13 residues. The CDR3: CASTAGATDTQYF. CDR3 DNA sequence: TGTGCCAGCACGGCGGGAGCCACAGATACGCAGTATTTT.

V and J are TRBV28 and TRBJ2-3; 10 bases line up with TRBD2. The V gene end was trimmed by 4 bases and the J gene end by 1 base; junction bases not matched to a gene: 8. Germline assignment: CDR1 MDHEN and CDR2 SYDVKM. The CDR3 is 17 residues long. The CDR3 DNA sequence: TGTGCCAGCAGTTCTAGCGGGAGACTATCTGGCACAGATACGCAGTATTTT. This codes for CASSSSGRLSGTDTQYF.

This sequence joins TRBV27 and TRBJ2-2, with 8 nucleotides matching TRBD2. Trimming removed 3 bases from V and 6 bases from J; junction bases left unmatched: 6. Looked up from germline, CDR1 is MNHEY and CDR2 is SMNVEV (reference sequence). This CDR3 region has 15 residues. CDR3 nucleotide sequence: TGTGCCAGCAGTTTGCGGGGGGCCGGTGCCGGGGAGCTGTTTTTT. This encodes CASSLRGAGAGELFF.

The sample holds one count of this clone. J is TRBJ2-1 and V is TRBV29-1; 16 bases map to TRBD2. The length of the CDR3 is 15 residues. The V gene's germline CDR1 is SQVTM and CDR2 ANQGSEA. V lost 7 bases, J lost 5 bases, and 5 bases stayed unmatched. The CDR3: CSGGLAGGVNNEQFF. The CDR3 DNA reads as TGCAGCGGGGGACTAGCGGGAGGGGTAAACAATGAGCAGTTCTTC.

The rearrangement uses TRBV5-4 and TRBJ2-7, with D unclear. The CDR3 loop spans 14 amino acids. V dropped 0 bases and J dropped 0 bases, with 7 bases sitting between them. CDR1 and CDR2 from the germline V gene are SGHNT and YYREEE (reference sequence). The CDR3 reads CASSLVSNSYEQYF. In nucleotides, the CDR3 is TGTGCCAGCAGCTTGGTCTCTAACTCCTACGAGCAGTACTTC.

This chain joins TRBV7-2 and TRBJ2-1, with D perhaps TRBD2 (5 bases). The V and J ends lost 3 bases and 0 bases respectively, with 9 bases between them. The CDR3 is 15 residues long. In germline, CDR1 is SGHTA, CDR2 FQGNSA. The CDR3 protein is CASSLRESSYNEQFF. The DNA for the CDR3 is TGTGCCAGCAGCTTGAGGGAAAGCTCCTACAATGAGCAGTTCTTC. Full variable domain (outside the CDR3, taken from reference TRBV7-2 and TRBJ2-1): GAGVSQSPSNKVTEKGKDVELRCDPISGHTALYWYRQSLGQGLEFLIYFQGNSAPDKSGLPSDRFSAERTGGSVSTLTIQRTQQEDSAVYLCASSLRESSYNEQFFGPGTRLTVL.

The rearrangement joins TRBV27 to TRBJ1-6; D gene unclear. Germline CDR1 reads MNHEY; CDR2 reads SMNVEV (reference sequence). The CDR3 extends over 13 amino acids. Trimming cost V 6 bases and J 4 bases, with 7 bases left between them. CDR3 sequence reads: CASSSVYNSPLHF. As DNA, the CDR3 is TGTGCCAGCAGCTCTGTGTATAATTCACCCCTCCACTTT.

This chain links TRBV15 with TRBJ2-7, with TRBD1 matching 10 bases. Germline CDR1 and CDR2: LNHNV and YYDKDF (reference sequence). V shed 2 bases, J shed 5 bases, and the junction held 6 bases outside the gene matches. This CDR3 region has 15 residues. In DNA, the CDR3 is TGTGCCACCAGCAGAACCCGGGACAGGGGCAACGAGCAGTACTTC. It specifies CATSRTRDRGNEQYF.

This clone was picked up one time. The V and J genes are TRBV9 and TRBJ1-2; possible D gene TRBD1, 5 bases. Germline V CDR1 and CDR2: SGDLS, YYNGEE. The CDR3 totals 16 residues. V was pared by 0 bases and J by 7 bases, with 19 bases between. CDR3 nucleotides: TGTGCCAGCAGCGTAGGGACCGGCCAGGGCCTCGGTGGCTACACCTTC. Its protein product is CASSVGTGQGLGGYTF.

The chain joins TRBV9 to TRBJ1-2, with TRBD1 matching 8 bases. Germline trimming cut 3 bases from V and 2 bases from J; bases unmatched to any gene: 6. The CDR3 length is 15 residues. CDR1 and CDR2 from the germline V gene are SGDLS and YYNGEE. The CDR3 here is CASSGRTGWNYGYTF. The DNA for the CDR3 is TGTGCCAGCAGCGGAAGGACAGGGTGGAACTATGGCTACACCTTC.